The TCR beta chain described here comes from a study of OX40 agonist ivuxolimab in advanced cancers. For the study at large: Patients' therapy was ivuxolimab, an antibody that acts as an agonist of OX40 (CD134). Therapy given before enrollment (anti-PD-1, anti-PD-L1 or anti-CTLA-4) was allowed, and 40% to 45% had some. Study conclusions and caveats: Those patients achieving a partial response at 0.1-3.0 mg/kg showed among the lowest clonal expansion.

The repertoire was sequenced with immunoSEQ multiplex PCR; TCRdb's copy has only in-frame clones and lacks some. The table records roughly 68,000 clones, about nine tenths of them present only once. Blood got drawn at baseline, again on cycle 4 day 1, and then on cycle 7 day 1. This clone was seen a handful of times. No antigen is known for it. Source: CD4+ or CD8+ T cells sorted from blood, taken in a trial of the OX40 agonist ivuxolimab. This TCR came from an adult with an advanced solid tumor such as melanoma, head and neck, liver or kidney cancer.

CDR3 amino acids: CARGQGDYGYTF. CDR3 coding DNA: TGTGCCAGAGGACAGGGCGACTATGGCTACACCTTC. The rearrangement joins TRBV2 to TRBJ1-2, with TRBD1 matching over 8 bases. CDR1 SNHLY and CDR2 FYNNEI come from the germline V gene. V shed 9 bases and J 3 bases; nucleotides not matched to a gene: 3. The CDR3 consists of 12 residues.